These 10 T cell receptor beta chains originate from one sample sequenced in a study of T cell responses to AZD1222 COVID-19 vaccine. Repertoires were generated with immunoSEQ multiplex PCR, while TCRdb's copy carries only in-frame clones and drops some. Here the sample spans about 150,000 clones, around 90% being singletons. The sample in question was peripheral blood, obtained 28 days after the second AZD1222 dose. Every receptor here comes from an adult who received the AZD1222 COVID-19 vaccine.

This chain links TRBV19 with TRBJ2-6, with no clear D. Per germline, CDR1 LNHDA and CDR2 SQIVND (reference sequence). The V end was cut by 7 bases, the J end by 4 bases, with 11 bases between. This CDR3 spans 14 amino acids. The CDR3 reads CASTLGSGANVLTF. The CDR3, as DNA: TGTGCCAGTACGTTAGGGTCCGGGGCCAACGTCCTGACTTTC.

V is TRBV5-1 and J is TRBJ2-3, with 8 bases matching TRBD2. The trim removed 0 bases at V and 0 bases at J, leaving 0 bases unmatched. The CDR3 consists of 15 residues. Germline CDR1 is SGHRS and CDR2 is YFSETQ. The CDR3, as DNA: TGCGCCAGCAGCTTGGTAGCGGGGAGCACAGATACGCAGTATTTT. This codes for CASSLVAGSTDTQYF.

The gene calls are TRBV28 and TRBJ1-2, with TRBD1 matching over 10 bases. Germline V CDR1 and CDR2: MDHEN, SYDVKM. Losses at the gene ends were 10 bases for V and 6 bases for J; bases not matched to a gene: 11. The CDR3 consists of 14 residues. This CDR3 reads CATGPDRGQNGYTF. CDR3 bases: TGTGCCACCGGACCTGACAGGGGGCAAAATGGCTACACCTTC.

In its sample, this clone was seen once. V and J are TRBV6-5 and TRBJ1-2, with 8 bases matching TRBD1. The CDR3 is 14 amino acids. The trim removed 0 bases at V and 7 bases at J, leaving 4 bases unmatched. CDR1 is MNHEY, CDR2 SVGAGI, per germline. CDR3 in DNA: TGTGCCAGCAGTTACTCTCCAGGGGGCGGTGGCTACACCTTC. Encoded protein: CASSYSPGGGGYTF.

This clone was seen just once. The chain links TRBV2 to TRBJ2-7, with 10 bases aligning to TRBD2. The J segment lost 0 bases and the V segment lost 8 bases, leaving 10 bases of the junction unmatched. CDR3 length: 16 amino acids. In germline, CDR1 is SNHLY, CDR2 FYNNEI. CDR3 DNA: TGTGCCAGCGAAGATAGCGGGAGGTTCAACTCCTACGAGCAGTACTTC. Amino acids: CASEDSGRFNSYEQYF.

CDR3 in DNA: TGTGCCAGCAGCCCAAGGGGCGGCGGGGGTACCTACGAGCAGTACTTC. Translation gives CASSPRGGGGTYEQYF. The chain has TRBV5-4 and TRBJ2-7; 7 bases are a match to TRBD2. The CDR3 has 16 residues. Germline CDR1 is SGHNT and CDR2 is YYREEE (reference sequence). V was clipped by 4 bases and J by 2 bases; unmatched bases: 12.

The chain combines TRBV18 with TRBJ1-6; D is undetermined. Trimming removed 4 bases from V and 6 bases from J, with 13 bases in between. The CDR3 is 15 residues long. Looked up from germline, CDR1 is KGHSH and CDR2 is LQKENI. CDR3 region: CASSRGSGPNSPLHF. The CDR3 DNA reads TGTGCCAGCTCACGAGGGTCAGGTCCTAATTCACCCCTCCACTTT.

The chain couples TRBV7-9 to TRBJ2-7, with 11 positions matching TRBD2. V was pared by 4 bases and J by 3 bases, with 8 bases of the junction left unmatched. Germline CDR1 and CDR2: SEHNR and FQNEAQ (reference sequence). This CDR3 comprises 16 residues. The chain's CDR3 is CASSSTTSGSFYEQYF. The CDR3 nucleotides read TGTGCCAGCAGCTCCACTACTAGCGGGAGTTTCTACGAGCAGTACTTC.

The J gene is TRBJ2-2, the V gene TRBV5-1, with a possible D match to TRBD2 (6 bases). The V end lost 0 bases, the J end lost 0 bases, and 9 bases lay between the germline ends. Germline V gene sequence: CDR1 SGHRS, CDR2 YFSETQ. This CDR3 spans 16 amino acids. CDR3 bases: TGCGCCAGCAGCTTGGCAAGCGGGTCGAACACCGGGGAGCTGTTTTTT. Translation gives CASSLASGSNTGELFF.

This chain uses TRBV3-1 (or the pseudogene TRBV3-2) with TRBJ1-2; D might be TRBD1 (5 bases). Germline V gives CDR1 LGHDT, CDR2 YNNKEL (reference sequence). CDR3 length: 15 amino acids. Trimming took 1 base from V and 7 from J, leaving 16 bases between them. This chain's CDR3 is CASSQGPGPSFGYTF. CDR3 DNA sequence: TGTGCCAGCAGCCAAGGACCGGGACCGTCTTTTGGCTACACCTTC.